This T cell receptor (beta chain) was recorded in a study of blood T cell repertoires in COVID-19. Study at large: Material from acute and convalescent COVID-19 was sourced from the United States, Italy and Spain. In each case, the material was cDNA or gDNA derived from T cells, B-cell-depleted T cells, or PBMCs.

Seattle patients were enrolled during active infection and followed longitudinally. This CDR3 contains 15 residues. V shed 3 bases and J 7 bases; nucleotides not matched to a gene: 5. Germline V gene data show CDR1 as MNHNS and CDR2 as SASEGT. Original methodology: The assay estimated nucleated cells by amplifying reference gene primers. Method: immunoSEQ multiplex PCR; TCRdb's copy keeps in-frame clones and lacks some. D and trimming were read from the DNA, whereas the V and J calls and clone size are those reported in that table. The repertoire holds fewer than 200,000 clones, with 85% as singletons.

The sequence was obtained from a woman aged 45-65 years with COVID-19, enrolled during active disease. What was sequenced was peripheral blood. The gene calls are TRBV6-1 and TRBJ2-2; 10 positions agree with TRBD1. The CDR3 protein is CASSDRDRGRGELFF. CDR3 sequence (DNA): TGTGCCAGCAGTGACCGGGACAGGGGACGCGGGGAGCTGTTTTTT.